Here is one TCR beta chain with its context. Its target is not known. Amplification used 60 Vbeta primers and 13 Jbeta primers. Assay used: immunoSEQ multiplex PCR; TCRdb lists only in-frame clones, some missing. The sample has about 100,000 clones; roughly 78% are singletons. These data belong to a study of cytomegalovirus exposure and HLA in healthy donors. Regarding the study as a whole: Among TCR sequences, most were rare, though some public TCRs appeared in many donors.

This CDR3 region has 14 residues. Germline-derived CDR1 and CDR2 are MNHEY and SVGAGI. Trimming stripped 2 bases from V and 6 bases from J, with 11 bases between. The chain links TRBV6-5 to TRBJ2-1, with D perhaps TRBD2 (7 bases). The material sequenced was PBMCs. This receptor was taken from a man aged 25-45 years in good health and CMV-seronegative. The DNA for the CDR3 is TGTGCCAGCAGTTACATGAGGGGGGGCAATGAGCAGTTCTTC. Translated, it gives CASSYMRGGNEQFF.